This TCR beta chain was recorded in a study of T-cell memory formation after mild COVID-19. Germline CDR1 and CDR2: SGHRS and YFSETQ. The CDR3 length is 15 residues. Between the trimmed V and J ends, which lost 3 bases and 1 base, there was a span of 13 bases. The table lists this clonotype with many counts. TCRdb fed the 5' RACE reads into MiXCR, producing one record per CDR3 protein. This sample has under 250,000 distinct CDR3 sequences, with around 9.1% found just once. This sequence joins TRBV5-1 and TRBJ1-1, with D possibly TRBD1 on 6 matching bases. Sequencing was carried out using PBMCs or a T cell subset sorted from them (not recorded which). The TCR originated in a man in his late teens or twenties who had mild COVID-19 (a few samples of this study predate the infection). Cell type and time point are not known. CDR3 sequence reads: CASSSRQDRNTEAFF. The CDR3 DNA sequence: TGCGCCAGCAGCTCCCGACAGGACCGGAACACTGAAGCTTTCTTT. The full variable domain, in which reference TRBV5-1 and TRBJ1-1 provide the parts outside the CDR3, is KAGVTQTPRYLIKTRGQQVTLSCSPISGHRSVSWYQQTPGQGLQFLFEYFSETQRNKGNFPGRFSGRQFSNSRSEMNVSTLELGDSALYLCASSSRQDRNTEAFFGQGTRLTVV.